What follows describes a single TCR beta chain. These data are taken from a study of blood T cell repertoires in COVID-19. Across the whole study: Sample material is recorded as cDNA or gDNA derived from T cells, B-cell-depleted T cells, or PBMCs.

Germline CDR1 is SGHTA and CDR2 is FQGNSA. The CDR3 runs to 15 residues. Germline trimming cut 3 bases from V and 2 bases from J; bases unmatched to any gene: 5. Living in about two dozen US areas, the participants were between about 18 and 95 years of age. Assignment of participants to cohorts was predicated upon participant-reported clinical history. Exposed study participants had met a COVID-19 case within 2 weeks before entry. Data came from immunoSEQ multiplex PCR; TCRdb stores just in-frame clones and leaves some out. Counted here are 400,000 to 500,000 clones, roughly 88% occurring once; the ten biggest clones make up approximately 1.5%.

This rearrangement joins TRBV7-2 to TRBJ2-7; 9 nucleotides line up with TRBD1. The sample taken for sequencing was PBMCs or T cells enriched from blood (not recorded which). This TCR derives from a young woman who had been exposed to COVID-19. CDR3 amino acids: CASSFTGGAPYEQYF. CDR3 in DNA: TGTGCCAGCAGCTTTACAGGGGGCGCCCCCTACGAGCAGTACTTC.